This T cell receptor beta chain comes out of a study of T cells in Graves' hyperthyroidism and ophthalmopathy (dated by TCRdb to the late 2010s). Regarding the complete study: Peripheral blood samples were taken at the time of initial diagnosis, prior to any treatment. For training and testing, the 95 to 100 patients in the discovery cohort were randomly divided in a 7:3 ratio. Prospective prediction of ophthalmopathy was tested in an independent validation cohort of some 19 hyperthyroidism patients and 15 to 17 patients who later progressed to ophthalmopathy. To identify TCR V-J signatures that set the groups apart, the researchers used a discovery cohort of 100 patients, made up of around 40 with Graves' ophthalmopathy and about 60 with stable Graves' hyperthyroidism. The paper describes TCR Vbeta CDR3 sequencing of 135 peripheral blood samples, made up of 43 ophthalmopathy patients, around 73 hyperthyroidism patients and roughly 17 progressor patients. Following sampling, methimazole starting at 30 mg daily was given to hyperthyroidism patients, and high-dose intravenous methylprednisolone was given to ophthalmopathy patients. Thyroid tissue and blood T-cell repertoires from more than five Graves' hyperthyroidism patients were also compared in the study. What the authors observed across the whole study: Sample size was not statistically predetermined, and blinding of investigators to group allocation was not performed. Blood samples also contained most of the expanded thyroid clonotypes (frequency above 0.001), which suggests that blood repertoires may reflect thyroid immune responses. Ophthalmopathy was separated from stable hyperthyroidism by a 13 V-J signature model, with around 88% sensitivity and about 84% specificity obtained in cross-validation and 80%/75% obtained in testing. During validation, the model predicted progression to ophthalmopathy a median of about 6.3 months ahead of onset, with around 71% sensitivity and 72.22% specificity.

Taken from the germline V gene, the CDR1 and CDR2 loops are KGHSH and LQKENI. From the cysteine through the phenylalanine, the CDR3 covers 15 amino acids. Only CDR3 DNA remains: 45 bases, in frame from the first base. Trimming takes 5 bases off V and 8 bases off J; junction bases not matched to a gene: 11. The TCR beta CDR3 regions were amplified from RNA transcripts. The TCR CDR3 was subjected to a first round of RT-PCR using the HTBI primer set and the Qiagen OneStep RT-PCR kit. A second multiplex PCR round built the libraries, followed by size selection and purification. Paired-end sequencing of the libraries was performed with 100 bp reads on an Illumina HiSeq2000. In the paper's pipeline: Raw data were processed with SOAPnuke, discarding reads with adapters, uncalled bases, mean Phred below 15, or no exact constant-primer or identifier match. High-quality paired reads were merged using COPE v1.2.5, and each unique nucleotide sequence was defined as a clonotype. MiTCR v1.1 was used to align the clonotypes against IMGT TRBV, TRBD and TRBJ reference segments. The analysis was restricted to V-J combinations with a frequency above 0.0001, which together covered 99.2% of the repertoires. A TCS score was defined as the ratio of F50 (clonal expansion) to E x V (chaos), with BLOSUM62-based TCRdist applied between CDR3 peptides within each V-J. Welch's t-statistics and random forest reduced 514 V-J features to some 14, which were used in a naive Bayes classifier (R e1071). TCRdb's own reprocessing of the public reads used fastp at Q25 and MiXCR and kept productive beta chains. Every distinct CDR3 protein forms one entry, paired with its most common genes and DNA. It is TCRdb's table, rather than the study itself, that gives the V and J calls and clone size. The sample includes 400,000 to 500,000 distinct CDR3 sequences, with roughly 14% observed a single time. The ten largest clones capture less than 15% of the sample.

Ophthalmopathy patients had moderately to severely active disease, with a Clinical Activity Score of 3 or more, a NOSPECS grade of 4 or more, and a disease duration of less than 3 months. The study excluded patients with uncontrolled infections, other autoimmune diseases, pregnancy or lactation. Clinical symptoms, serum thyroxine and TRAb, thyroid ultrasound, and orbital computed tomography formed the basis for the diagnoses. PBMCs were separated from 8 to 10 ml of fresh peripheral blood using Ficoll-Paque density gradient centrifugation. Trizol reagent was used to extract total RNA, and RNA quality was then checked on an Agilent 2100 Bioanalyzer. This clonotype has just a few counts. The target of this receptor is not known. No much larger clonotype is one base removed from it; base qualities were not supplied.

Input material: blood. This receptor was obtained from a man younger than 35 with Graves' ophthalmopathy. The chain is encoded by TRBV18 joined to TRBJ2-4, and TRBD2 matches 8 of the central bases. The CDR3 reads as follows: CASSADGGARYIQYF. The DNA sequence is given as TGTGCCAGCTCAGCTGACGGGGGGGCCAGGTACATTCAGTACTTC. Here the CDR3 is joined to the reference TRBV18 and TRBJ2-4 genes, and the full variable domain is: NAGVMQNPRHLVRRRGQEARLRCSPMKGHSHVYWYRQLPEEGLKFMVYLQKENIIDESGMPKERFSAEFPKEGPSILRIQQVVRGDSAAYFCASSADGGARYIQYFGAGTRLSVL.